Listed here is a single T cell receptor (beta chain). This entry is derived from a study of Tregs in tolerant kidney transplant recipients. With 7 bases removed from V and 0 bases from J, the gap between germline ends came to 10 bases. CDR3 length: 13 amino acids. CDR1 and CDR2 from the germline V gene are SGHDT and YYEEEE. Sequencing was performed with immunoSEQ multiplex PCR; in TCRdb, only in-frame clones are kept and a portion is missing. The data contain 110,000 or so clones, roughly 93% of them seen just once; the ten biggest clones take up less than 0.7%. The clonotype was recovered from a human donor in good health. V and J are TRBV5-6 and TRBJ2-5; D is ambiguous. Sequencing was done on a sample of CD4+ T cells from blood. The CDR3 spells CASHGLYQETQYF. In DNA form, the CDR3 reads TGTGCCAGCCATGGGCTATACCAAGAGACCCAGTACTTC.